The text below deals with one T cell receptor beta chain. The antigen is unknown. This record belongs to a study of monozygotic twins with inflammatory bowel disease. The CDR3 is 14 residues long. CDR1 and CDR2 from the germline V gene are SGHVS and FQNEAQ. Whole-study findings and limits: Possibly because of limited power, concordant and discordant twins showed no difference in repertoire similarity. The analysis failed to separate different T cell subtypes. TCRbeta inverse Simpson diversity was decreased in IBD patients versus healthy co-twins.

Reprocessing the 5' RACE reads, TCRdb reports a single entry for every CDR3 protein and omits DNA. The sample table includes about 450,000 distinct CDR3 sequences. This rearrangement joins TRBV7-8 to TRBJ1-1; TCRdb reports TRBD1, a call that lacks DNA to check it against. The clonotype comes from a human donor with ulcerative colitis or Crohn's disease, or a healthy co-twin of an affected twin (not recorded which). Sequencing was performed on blood. The CDR3: CASSLDLRGTEAFF.